This TCR beta chain was observed in a study of blood T cell repertoires in COVID-19. For the study at large: Italy, Spain and the United States were the sources of the convalescent and acute COVID-19 samples.

As originally analysed: Amplification of reference gene primers was used by the study to estimate nucleated cell counts. Assay used: immunoSEQ multiplex PCR; TCRdb lists only in-frame clones, some missing. The V and J calls and clone size were taken over from that table, and D and trimming were inferred from the DNA. Seen here are 25,000 to 35,000 clones, 65% to 90% observed once, and the top ten hold roughly 23%. This CDR3 region has 14 residues. Germline V gene sequence: CDR1 MNHEY, CDR2 SVGEGT. Between the trimmed V and J ends, which lost 6 bases and 4 bases, there was a span of 16 bases. The TCR sequence derives from a human donor in a cohort sampled during active COVID-19. The chain carries TRBV6-2 or TRBV6-3 and TRBJ2-7; TRBD1 is a possible D gene (8 bases). Sequenced sample: peripheral blood. The CDR3 loop reads CASSGTGGGYEQYF. The CDR3 region has the DNA TGTGCCAGCAGCGGTACAGGGGGGGGATACGAGCAGTACTTC.